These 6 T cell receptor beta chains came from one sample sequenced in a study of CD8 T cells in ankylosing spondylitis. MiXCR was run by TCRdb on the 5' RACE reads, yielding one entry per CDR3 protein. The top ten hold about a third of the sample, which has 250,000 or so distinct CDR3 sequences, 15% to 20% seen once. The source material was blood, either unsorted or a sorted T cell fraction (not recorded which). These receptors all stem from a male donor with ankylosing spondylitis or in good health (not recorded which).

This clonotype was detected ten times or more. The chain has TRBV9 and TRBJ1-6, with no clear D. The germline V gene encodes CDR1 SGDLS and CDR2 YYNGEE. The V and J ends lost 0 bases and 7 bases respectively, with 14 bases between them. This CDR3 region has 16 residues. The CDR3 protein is CASSVEGGMTNSPLHF. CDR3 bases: TGTGCCAGCAGCGTAGAGGGAGGGATGACAAATTCACCCCTCCACTTT.

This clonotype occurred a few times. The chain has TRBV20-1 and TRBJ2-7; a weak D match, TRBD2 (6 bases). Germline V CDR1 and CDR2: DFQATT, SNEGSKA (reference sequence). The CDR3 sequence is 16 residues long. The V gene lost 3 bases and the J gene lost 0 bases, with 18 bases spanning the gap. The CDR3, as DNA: TGCAGTGCTAGTGGGGAGGCCCCCTCGGGCTCCTACGAGCAGTACTTC. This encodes CSASGEAPSGSYEQYF.

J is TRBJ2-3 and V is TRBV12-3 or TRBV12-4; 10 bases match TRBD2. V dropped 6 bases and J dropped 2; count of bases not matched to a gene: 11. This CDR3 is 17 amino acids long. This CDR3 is CASSPGLAEKSTDTQYF. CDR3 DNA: TGTGCCAGCAGCCCAGGACTAGCGGAGAAGTCCACAGATACGCAGTATTTT.

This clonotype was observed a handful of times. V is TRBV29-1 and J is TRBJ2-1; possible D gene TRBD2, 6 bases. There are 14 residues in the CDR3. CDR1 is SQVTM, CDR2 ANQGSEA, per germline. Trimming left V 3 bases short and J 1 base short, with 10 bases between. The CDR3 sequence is CSVDGGKSYNEQFF. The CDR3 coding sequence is TGCAGCGTTGACGGCGGGAAGTCCTACAATGAGCAGTTCTTC.

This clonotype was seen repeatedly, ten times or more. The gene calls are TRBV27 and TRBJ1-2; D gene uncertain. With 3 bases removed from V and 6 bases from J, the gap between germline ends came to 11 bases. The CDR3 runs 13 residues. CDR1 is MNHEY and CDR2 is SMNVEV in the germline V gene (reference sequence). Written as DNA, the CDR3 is TGTGCCAGCAGTTTCCGGGTCATCCATGGCTACACCTTC. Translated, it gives CASSFRVIHGYTF.

Written as DNA, the CDR3 is TGTGCCAGCAGCTTCCTAGCGGGGTTGAATGAGCAGTTCTTC. This gives the protein CASSFLAGLNEQFF. The genes are TRBV5-8 and TRBJ2-1, with TRBD2 matching 9 bases. Unmatched junction bases numbered 4, after V lost 2 bases and J lost 7 bases. The CDR3 consists of 14 residues. CDR1 and CDR2 from the germline V gene are SGHTS and YDEGEE.